This T cell receptor (beta chain) was profiled in a study of blood T cell dynamics during melanoma immunotherapy. Time point denoted: week 3, after first cycle of checkpoint inhibitor. Every bulk PBMC sample received the same 350 ng of DNA. TCRdb keeps only in-frame clones here, not all; method: immunoSEQ multiplex PCR. Among thousands of clones, roughly 87% were seen once, and the ten largest hold 5%. With V trimmed by 0 bases and J by 4 bases, 8 bases remained unmatched. Per the germline V gene, CDR1 is SGHNT and CDR2 is YYREEE (reference sequence). The CDR3 sequence is 16 residues long. This receptor was taken from a human donor with melanoma. The chain links TRBV5-4 to TRBJ2-7, with TRBD1 matching 9 bases. The sample was blood, taken from a patient treated with checkpoint blockade. The CDR3 region is CASSLALGTGPYEQYF. The DNA for the CDR3 is TGTGCCAGCAGCTTGGCCTTGGGGACAGGGCCTTACGAGCAGTACTTC. Variable domain in full (rest from reference TRBV5-4 and TRBJ2-7): ETGVTQSPTHLIKTRGQQVTLRCSSQSGHNTVSWYQQALGQGPQFIFQYYREEENGRGNFPPRFSGLQFPNYSSELNVNALELDDSALYLCASSLALGTGPYEQYFGPGTRLTVT.